One and the same sample provided the 8 T cell receptor beta chains below, sequenced in a study of PD-1 blockade in classical Hodgkin lymphoma (dated by TCRdb to the early 2020s). The library was produced with the immunoSEQ multiplex PCR assay. The table comes from immuneACCESS by way of TCRdb, which keeps in-frame sequences with V and J called. Part of the clones is missing from these tables; in studies checked, under half for an unresolved V gene and the rest for unknown reasons. For this sample the table gives 9,500 to 10,000 clones, of which 65% to 75% were detected only once. The top ten hold more than 8.5% of the sample. Sample time point, as interpreted from the label and publication: cycle 4 day 1 (C4D1), after five to seven weeks of nivolumab. All trial patients had relapsed after autologous stem cell transplantation, with cohorts A, B and C differing in prior brentuximab vedotin exposure. A Miltenyi CD8+ T cell isolation kit was used for magnetic negative selection to purify CD8+ T cells from thawed PBMCs.

The source was CD8+ T cells from blood, collected before the fourth cycle of nivolumab. Source of these receptors: a human donor with classical Hodgkin lymphoma.

This clone has more than one count but fewer than ten. The genes are TRBV11-3 and TRBJ2-2; TRBD1 or TRBD2 may be the D gene (6 bases each). V lost 3 bases, J lost 5 bases, and 13 bases lay in between. The CDR3 sequence is 15 residues long. CDR1 and CDR2 (germline): SGHNT, YENEEA. The CDR3 spells CASSFRGPSTGELFF. The CDR3 bases are TGTGCCAGCAGCTTTCGGGGGCCTTCAACCGGGGAGCTGTTTTTT.

The rearrangement links TRBV27 to TRBJ2-1; the match to TRBD2 covers 9 bases. The V gene's germline CDR1 is MNHEY and CDR2 SMNVEV (reference sequence). CDR3 size: 15 residues. V lost 5 bases and J lost 6; bases outside the gene matches: 8. CDR3 coding DNA: TGTGCCAGCAGTCCGGGGACTAGCCGGCTCAATGAGCAGTTCTTC. Translating it yields CASSPGTSRLNEQFF.

In regard to this clone: This specimen includes other DNA sequences encoding the same CDR3. The chain links TRBV6-5 to TRBJ2-7; D may match TRBD1 or TRBD2 (5 bases each). Germline V lookup: CDR1 MNHEY, CDR2 SVGAGI. The CDR3 has 15 residues. Trimming took 0 bases from V and 4 from J, leaving 13 bases between them. The CDR3 here is CASSYSGTGSYEQYF. As DNA, the CDR3 is TGTGCCAGCAGTTACTCCGGGACCGGTAGTTACGAGCAGTACTTC.

This rearrangement joins TRBV15 to TRBJ2-3, with 8 bases fitting TRBD2. CDR3 length equals 21 residues. J gave up 0 bases and V 0 bases, and 17 bases lay outside the gene matches. Looked up from germline, CDR1 is LNHNV and CDR2 is YYDKDF (reference sequence). The CDR3 nucleotides are TGTGCCACCAGCAGAGATGGAGGACTAGCCGTCGACCTTTATAGCACAGATACGCAGTATTTT. This encodes CATSRDGGLAVDLYSTDTQYF.

The gene calls are TRBV7-9 and TRBJ2-7, with D possibly TRBD2 on 5 matching bases. Germline CDR1 reads SEHNR; CDR2 reads FQNEAQ (reference sequence). Between the trimmed V and J ends, which lost 4 bases and 6 bases, there was a span of 13 bases. The CDR3 loop spans 13 amino acids. The CDR3 here is CASSWEWTGEQYF. The CDR3 DNA follows: TGTGCCAGCAGCTGGGAGTGGACGGGCGAGCAGTACTTC. The entire variable domain, with the rest obtained from reference TRBV7-9 and TRBJ2-7, is as follows: DTGVSQNPRHKITKRGQNVTFRCDPISEHNRLYWYRQTLGQGPEFLTYFQNEAQLEKSRLLSDRFSAERPKGSFSTLEIQRTEQGDSAMYLCASSWEWTGEQYFGPGTRLTVT.

This clone was found a few times. V and J are TRBV19 and TRBJ1-1; D is unclear. V was shortened by 5 bases and J by 5 bases, with 9 bases between the two germline ends. CDR1 LNHDA and CDR2 SQIVND come from the germline V gene (reference sequence). The length of the CDR3 is 12 residues. Here the CDR3 DNA reads TGTGCCAGTAGTCCTGGGGAGACTGAAGCTTTCTTT. Encoded protein: CASSPGETEAFF.

V gene TRBV19 combines with J gene TRBJ1-2, with D possibly TRBD1 on 6 matching bases. V was trimmed by 8 bases and J by 0 bases, leaving 16 bases between them. The CDR3 has 15 residues. Germline CDR1 and CDR2: LNHDA and SQIVND (reference sequence). CDR3 sequence reads: CASLAGAKANYGYTF. CDR3 nucleotides: TGTGCCAGTCTGGCGGGGGCCAAAGCTAACTATGGCTACACCTTC.

The chain has TRBV28 and TRBJ1-1; D not certain. V was cut by 2 bases and J by 1 base, with 5 bases left in between. CDR1 MDHEN and CDR2 SYDVKM come from the germline V gene. The CDR3 sequence is 13 residues long. CDR3 region: CASSLGENTEAFF. The CDR3 DNA reads TGTGCCAGCAGTTTAGGGGAGAACACTGAAGCTTTCTTT.